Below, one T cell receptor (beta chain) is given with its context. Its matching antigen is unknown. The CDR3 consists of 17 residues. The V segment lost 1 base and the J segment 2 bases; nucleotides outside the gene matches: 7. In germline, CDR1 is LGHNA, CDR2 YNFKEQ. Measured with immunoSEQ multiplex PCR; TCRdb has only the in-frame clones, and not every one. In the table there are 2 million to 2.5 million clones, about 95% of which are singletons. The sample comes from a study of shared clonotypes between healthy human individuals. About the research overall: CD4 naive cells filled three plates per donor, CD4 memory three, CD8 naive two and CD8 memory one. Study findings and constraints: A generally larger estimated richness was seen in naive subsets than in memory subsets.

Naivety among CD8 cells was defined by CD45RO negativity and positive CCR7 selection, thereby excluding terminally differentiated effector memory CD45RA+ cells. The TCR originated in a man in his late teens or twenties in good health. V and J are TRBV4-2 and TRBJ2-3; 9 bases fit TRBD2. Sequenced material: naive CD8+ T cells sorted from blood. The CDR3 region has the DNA TGTGCCAGCAGCCAAGGGGCACTAGCGGGTCTCACAGATACGCAGTATTTT. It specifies CASSQGALAGLTDTQYF.